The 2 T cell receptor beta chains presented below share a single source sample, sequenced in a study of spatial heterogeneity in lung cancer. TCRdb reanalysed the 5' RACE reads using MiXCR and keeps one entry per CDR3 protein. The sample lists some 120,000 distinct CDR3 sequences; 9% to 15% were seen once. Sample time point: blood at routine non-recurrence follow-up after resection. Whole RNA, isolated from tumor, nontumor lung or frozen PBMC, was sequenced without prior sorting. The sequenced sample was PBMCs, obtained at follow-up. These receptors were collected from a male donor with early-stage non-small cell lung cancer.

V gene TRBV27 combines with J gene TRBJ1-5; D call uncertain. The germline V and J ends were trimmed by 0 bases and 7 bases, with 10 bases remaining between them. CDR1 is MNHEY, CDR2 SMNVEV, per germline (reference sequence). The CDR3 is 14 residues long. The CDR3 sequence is CASSLSSLGQPQHF. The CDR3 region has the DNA TGTGCCAGCAGTTTATCCTCGCTCGGGCAGCCCCAGCATTTT.

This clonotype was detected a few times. CDR3 sequence reads: CASSEQSRQYF. The CDR3 nucleotides read TGTGCCAGCAGTGAACAGTCTCGGCAGTACTTC. The rearrangement links TRBV2 to TRBJ2-7; D gene ambiguous. The V gene's germline CDR1 is SNHLY and CDR2 FYNNEI. Between the trimmed V and J ends, which lost 2 bases and 9 bases, there was a span of 8 bases. This CDR3 comprises 11 residues.